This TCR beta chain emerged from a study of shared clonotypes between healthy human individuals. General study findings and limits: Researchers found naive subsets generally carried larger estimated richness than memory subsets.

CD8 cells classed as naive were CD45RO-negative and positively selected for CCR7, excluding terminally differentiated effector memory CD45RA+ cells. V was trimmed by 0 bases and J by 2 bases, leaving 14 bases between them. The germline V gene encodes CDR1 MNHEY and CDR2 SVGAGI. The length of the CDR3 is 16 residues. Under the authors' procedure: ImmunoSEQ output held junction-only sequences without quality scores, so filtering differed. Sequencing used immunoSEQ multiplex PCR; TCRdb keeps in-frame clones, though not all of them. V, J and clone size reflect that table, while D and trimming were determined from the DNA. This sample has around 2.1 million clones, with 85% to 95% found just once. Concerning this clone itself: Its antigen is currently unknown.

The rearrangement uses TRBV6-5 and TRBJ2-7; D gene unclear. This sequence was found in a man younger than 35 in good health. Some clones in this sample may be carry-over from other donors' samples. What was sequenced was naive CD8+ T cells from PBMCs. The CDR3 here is CASSYSKGRIAYEQYF. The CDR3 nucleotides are TGTGCCAGCAGTTACTCTAAGGGTAGGATAGCCTACGAGCAGTACTTC.